The 4 T cell receptor beta chains listed next were all sequenced from one sample in a study of blood T cell repertoires in COVID-19. Assay: immunoSEQ multiplex PCR; the TCRdb copy retains only in-frame clones and omits some. The sample includes 95,000 to 150,000 clones, roughly 84% of them seen just once. Specimen: PBMCs or T cells enriched from blood (not recorded which). All receptors come from a woman between 25 and 40 years old who had recovered from COVID-19.

The CDR3 loop reads CASSLRGRKETQYF. CDR3 in DNA: TGTGCCAGCAGCTTGCGCGGGCGAAAAGAGACCCAGTACTTC. V gene TRBV7-8 combines with J gene TRBJ2-5; perhaps TRBD2 as D (5 bases). CDR1 SGHVS and CDR2 FQNEAQ come from the germline V gene. Trimming shortened V by 3 bases and J by 3 bases, and 11 bases separated the two germline ends. The CDR3 contains 14 residues.

This chain uses TRBV6-1 with TRBJ1-5; tentative D call: TRBD1 (5 bases). V dropped 2 bases and J dropped 7 bases, with 18 bases sitting between them. Looked up from germline, CDR1 is MNHNS and CDR2 is SASEGT. The CDR3 length is 16 residues. CDR3 loop: CASSESAPGYGQPQHF. The DNA for the CDR3 is TGTGCCAGCAGTGAATCCGCCCCAGGGTACGGGCAGCCCCAGCATTTT.

The DNA for the CDR3 is TGCGCCAGCAGCCCGACAGTGTCGAACACCGGGGAGCTGTTTTTT. Encoded protein: CASSPTVSNTGELFF. The chain has TRBV5-1 and TRBJ2-2, with D maybe TRBD1 (5 bases). Germline CDR1 SGHRS, CDR2 YFSETQ. V lost 4 bases and J lost 0, with 10 bases in between. The CDR3 contains 15 residues.

The J gene is TRBJ2-7, the V gene TRBV15, with 7 bases identical to TRBD1. Germline values: CDR1 LNHNV, CDR2 YYDKDF (reference sequence). The CDR3 spans 15 residues. V shed 5 bases, J shed 2 bases, and the junction held 9 bases outside the gene matches. In DNA form, the CDR3 reads TGTGCCACCAGCGTGGGACAGTGGTCTCCCTACGAGCAGTACTTC. Translated, it gives CATSVGQWSPYEQYF.